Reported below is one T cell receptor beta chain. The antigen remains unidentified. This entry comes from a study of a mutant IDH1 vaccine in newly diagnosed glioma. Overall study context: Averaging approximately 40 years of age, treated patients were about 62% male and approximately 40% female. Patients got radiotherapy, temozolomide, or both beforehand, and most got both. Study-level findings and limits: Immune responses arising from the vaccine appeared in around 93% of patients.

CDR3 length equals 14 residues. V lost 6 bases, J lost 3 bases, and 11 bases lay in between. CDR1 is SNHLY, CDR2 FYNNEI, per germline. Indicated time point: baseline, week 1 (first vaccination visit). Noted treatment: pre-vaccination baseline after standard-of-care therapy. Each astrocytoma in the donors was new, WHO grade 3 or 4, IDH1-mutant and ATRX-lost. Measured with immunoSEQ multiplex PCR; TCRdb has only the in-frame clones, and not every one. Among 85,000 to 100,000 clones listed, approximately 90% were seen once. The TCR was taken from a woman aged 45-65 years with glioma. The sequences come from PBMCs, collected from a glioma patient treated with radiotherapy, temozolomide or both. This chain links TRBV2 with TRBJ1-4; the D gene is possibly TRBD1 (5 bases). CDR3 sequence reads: CASSRDSANEKLFF. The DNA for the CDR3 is TGTGCCAGCAGCAGGGATTCGGCTAATGAAAAACTGTTTTTT.